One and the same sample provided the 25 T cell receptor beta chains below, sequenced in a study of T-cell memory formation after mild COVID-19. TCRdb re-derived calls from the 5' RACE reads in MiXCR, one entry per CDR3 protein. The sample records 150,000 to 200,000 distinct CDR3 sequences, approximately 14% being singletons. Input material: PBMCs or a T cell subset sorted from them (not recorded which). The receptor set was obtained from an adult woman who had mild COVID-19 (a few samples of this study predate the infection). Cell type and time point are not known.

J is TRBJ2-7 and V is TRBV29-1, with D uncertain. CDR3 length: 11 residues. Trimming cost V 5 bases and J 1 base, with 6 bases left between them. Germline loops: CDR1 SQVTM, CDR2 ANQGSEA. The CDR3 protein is CSVYWSYEQYF. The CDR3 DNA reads TGCAGCGTTTACTGGTCCTACGAGCAGTACTTC.

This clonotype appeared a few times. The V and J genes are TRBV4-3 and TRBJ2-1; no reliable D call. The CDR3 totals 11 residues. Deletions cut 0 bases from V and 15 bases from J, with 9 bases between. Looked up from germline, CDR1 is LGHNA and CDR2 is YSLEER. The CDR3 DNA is TGCGCCAGCAGCCAAGACGAGGCCCTGTTCTTC. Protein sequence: CASSQDEALFF.

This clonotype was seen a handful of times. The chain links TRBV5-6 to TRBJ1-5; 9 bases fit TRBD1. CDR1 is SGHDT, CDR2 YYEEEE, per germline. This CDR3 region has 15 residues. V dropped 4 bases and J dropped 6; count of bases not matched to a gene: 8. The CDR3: CASSTTTGGGQPQHF. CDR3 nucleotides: TGTGCCAGCAGCACCACCACAGGGGGCGGTCAGCCCCAGCATTTT.

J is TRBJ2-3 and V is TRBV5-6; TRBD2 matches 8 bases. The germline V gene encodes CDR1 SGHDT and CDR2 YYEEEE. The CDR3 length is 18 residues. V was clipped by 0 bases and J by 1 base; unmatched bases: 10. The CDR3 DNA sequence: TGTGCCAGCAGCTTGGCGAGTGGCGGGAGGCGCGGCACAGATACGCAGTATTTT. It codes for CASSLASGGRRGTDTQYF.

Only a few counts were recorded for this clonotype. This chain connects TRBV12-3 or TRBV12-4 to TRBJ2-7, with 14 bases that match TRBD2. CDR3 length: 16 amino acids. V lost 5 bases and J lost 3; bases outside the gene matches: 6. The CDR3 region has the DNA TGTGCCAGCAGTCCCACGGGACTAGCGGGGGACTACGAGCAGTACTTC. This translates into CASSPTGLAGDYEQYF.

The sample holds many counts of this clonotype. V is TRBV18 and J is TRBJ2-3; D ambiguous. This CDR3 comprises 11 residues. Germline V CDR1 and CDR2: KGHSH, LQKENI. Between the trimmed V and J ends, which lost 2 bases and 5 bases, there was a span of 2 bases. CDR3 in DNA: TGTGCCAGCTCACCAGGAGATACGCAGTATTTT. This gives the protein CASSPGDTQYF.

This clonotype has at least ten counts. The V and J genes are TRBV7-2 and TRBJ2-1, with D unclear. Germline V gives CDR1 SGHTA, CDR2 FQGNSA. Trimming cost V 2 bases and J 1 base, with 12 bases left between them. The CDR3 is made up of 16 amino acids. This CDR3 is CASSLNTDLSYNEQFF. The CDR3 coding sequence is TGTGCCAGCAGCTTAAACACAGATCTGTCCTACAATGAGCAGTTCTTC.

This CDR3 is CASSLAPSPGTGKAKNIQYF. As DNA, the CDR3 is TGTGCCAGCAGTCTAGCCCCCTCCCCCGGGACAGGGAAAGCCAAAAACATTCAGTACTTC. The chain uses TRBV21-1 and TRBJ2-4; the D call in the table, TRBD1, was not verified against the DNA. TRBV21-1 is marked as a pseudogene. The CDR3 has 20 amino acids.

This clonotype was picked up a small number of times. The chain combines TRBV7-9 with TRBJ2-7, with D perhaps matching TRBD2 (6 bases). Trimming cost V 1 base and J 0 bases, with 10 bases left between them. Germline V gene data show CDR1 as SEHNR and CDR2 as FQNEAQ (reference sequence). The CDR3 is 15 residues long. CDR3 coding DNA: TGTGCCAGCAGCTTAGGCTACGGGAGCTCCTACGAGCAGTACTTC. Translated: CASSLGYGSSYEQYF.

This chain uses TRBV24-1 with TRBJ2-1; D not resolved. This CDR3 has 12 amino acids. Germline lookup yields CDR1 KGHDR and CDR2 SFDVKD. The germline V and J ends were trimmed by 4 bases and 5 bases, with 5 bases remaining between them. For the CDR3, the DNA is TGTGCCACCAGTGACCAAGACAATGAGCAGTTCTTC. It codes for CATSDQDNEQFF.

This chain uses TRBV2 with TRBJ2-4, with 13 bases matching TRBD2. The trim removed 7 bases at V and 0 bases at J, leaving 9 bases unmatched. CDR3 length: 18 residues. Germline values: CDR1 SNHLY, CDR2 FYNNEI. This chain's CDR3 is CASKLLAGGAQAKNIQYF. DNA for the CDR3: TGTGCCAGCAAGCTACTAGCGGGGGGGGCCCAAGCCAAAAACATTCAGTACTTC.

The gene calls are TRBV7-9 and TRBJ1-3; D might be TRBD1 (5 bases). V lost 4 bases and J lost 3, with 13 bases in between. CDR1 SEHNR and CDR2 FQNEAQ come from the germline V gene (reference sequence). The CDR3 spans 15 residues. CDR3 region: CASSSGPGDGNTIYF. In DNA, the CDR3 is TGTGCCAGCAGCTCCGGGCCGGGGGATGGAAACACCATATATTTT.

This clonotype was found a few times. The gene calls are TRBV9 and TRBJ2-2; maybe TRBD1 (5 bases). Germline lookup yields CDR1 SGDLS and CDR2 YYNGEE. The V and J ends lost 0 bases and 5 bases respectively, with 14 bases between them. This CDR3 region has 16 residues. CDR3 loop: CASSVAGLLITGELFF. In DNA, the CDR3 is TGTGCCAGCAGCGTAGCAGGGCTCTTGATTACCGGGGAGCTGTTTTTT.

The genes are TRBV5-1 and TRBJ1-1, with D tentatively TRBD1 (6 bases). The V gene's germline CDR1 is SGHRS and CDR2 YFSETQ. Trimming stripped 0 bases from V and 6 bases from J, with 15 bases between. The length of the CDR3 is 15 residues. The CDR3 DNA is TGCGCCAGCAGCTTGGTTCAGGGGCTTTTCTCTGAAGCTTTCTTT. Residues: CASSLVQGLFSEAFF.

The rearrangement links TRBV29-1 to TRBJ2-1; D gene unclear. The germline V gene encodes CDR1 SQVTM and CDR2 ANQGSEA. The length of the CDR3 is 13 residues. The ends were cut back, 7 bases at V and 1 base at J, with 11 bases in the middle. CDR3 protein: CSGTLGSYNEQFF. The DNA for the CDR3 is TGCAGCGGGACCCTAGGGTCCTACAATGAGCAGTTCTTC.

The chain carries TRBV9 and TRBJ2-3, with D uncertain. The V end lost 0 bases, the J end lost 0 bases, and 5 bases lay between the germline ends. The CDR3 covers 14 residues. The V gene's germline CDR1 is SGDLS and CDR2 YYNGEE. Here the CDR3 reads CASSVGVSTDTQYF. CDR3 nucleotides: TGTGCCAGCAGCGTAGGAGTTAGCACAGATACGCAGTATTTT.

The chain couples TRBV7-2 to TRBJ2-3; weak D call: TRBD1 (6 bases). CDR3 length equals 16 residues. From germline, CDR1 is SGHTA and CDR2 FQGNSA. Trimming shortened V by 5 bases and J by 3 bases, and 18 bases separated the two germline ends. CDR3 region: CASSPVGAVGTDTQYF. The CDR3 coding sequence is TGTGCCAGCAGCCCTGTGGGGGCCGTCGGGACAGATACGCAGTATTTT.

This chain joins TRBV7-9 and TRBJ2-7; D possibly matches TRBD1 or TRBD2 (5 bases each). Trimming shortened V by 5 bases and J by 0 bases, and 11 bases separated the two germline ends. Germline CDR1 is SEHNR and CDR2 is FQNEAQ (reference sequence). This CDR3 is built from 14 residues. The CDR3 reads CASSDGGGSYEQYF. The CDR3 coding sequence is TGTGCCAGCAGCGACGGTGGGGGCTCCTACGAGCAGTACTTC.

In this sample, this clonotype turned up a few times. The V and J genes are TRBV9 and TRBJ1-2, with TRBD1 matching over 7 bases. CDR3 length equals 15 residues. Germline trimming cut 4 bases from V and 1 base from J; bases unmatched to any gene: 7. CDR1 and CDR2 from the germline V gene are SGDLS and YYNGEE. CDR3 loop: CASSPGGQLNYGYTF. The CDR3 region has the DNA TGTGCCAGCAGCCCAGGGGGGCAGCTTAACTATGGCTACACCTTC.

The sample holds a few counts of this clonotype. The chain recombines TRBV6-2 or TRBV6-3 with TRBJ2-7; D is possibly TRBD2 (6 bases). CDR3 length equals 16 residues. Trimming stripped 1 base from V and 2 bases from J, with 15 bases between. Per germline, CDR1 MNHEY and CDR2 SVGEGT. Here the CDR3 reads CASSYYIREIPYEQYF. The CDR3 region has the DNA TGTGCCAGCAGTTACTACATCCGGGAGATACCCTACGAGCAGTACTTC.

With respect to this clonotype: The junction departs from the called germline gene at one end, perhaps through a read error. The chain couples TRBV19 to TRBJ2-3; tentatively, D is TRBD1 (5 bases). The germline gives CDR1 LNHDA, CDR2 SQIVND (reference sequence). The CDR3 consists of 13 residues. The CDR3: CASRIGGTDTQYF. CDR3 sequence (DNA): TGTGCCAGTAGGATAGGGGGCACAGATACGCAGTATTTT.

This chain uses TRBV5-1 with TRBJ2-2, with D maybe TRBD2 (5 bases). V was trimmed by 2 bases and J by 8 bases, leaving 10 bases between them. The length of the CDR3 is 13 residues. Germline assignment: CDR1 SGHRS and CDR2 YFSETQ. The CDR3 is CASSFEGRGELFF. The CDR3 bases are TGCGCCAGCAGCTTCGAGGGCCGGGGGGAGCTGTTTTTT. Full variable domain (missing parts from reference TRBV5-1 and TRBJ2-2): KAGVTQTPRYLIKTRGQQVTLSCSPISGHRSVSWYQQTPGQGLQFLFEYFSETQRNKGNFPGRFSGRQFSNSRSEMNVSTLELGDSALYLCASSFEGRGELFFGEGSRLTVL.

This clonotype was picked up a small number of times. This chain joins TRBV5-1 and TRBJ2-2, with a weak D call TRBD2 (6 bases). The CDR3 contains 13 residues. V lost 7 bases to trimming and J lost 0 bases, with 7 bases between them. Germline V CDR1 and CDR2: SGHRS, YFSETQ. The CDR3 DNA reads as TGCGCCAGCCCGGGGGCGAACACCGGGGAGCTGTTTTTT. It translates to CASPGANTGELFF.

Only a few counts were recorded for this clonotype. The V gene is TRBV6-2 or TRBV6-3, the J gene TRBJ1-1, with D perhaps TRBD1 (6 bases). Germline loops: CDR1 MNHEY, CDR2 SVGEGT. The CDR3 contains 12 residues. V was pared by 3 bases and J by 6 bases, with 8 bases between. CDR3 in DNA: TGTGCCAGCAGTTATGGGGGCTCTGAAGCTTTCTTT. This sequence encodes CASSYGGSEAFF.

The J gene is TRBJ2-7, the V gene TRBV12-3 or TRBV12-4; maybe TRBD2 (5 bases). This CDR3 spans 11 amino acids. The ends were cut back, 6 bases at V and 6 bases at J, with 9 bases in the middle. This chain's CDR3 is CASSHGLEQYF. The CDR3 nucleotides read TGTGCCAGCAGCCACGGACTCGAGCAGTACTTC.